Sequencing of this T cell receptor beta chain was carried out in a study of blood T cell repertoires in COVID-19. Study as a whole: T cells, B-cell-depleted T cells, or PBMCs supplied cDNA or gDNA.

This CDR3 comprises 14 residues. V was pared by 7 bases and J by 7 bases, with 10 bases of the junction left unmatched. The V gene's germline CDR1 is ENHRY and CDR2 SYGVKD. TCRdb keeps only in-frame clones here, not all; method: immunoSEQ multiplex PCR. The sample contains 150,000 to 200,000 clones, approximately 90% of which appear only once. The TCR comes from a man in his fifties or sixties with acute or convalescent COVID-19. V is TRBV10-3 and J is TRBJ1-1, with TRBD1 matching over 9 bases. The sample was peripheral blood. CDR3 region: CAITPGQGTNEAFF. The CDR3 DNA is TGTGCCATCACCCCGGGACAGGGTACGAATGAAGCTTTCTTT.